Described below is a single T cell receptor beta chain sequence and its context. The data derive from a study of radiation and T cells in renal cell carcinoma. Time point noted: blood 4 weeks post-SBRT, at nephrectomy. Treatment of the sample: 15 Gy SBRT to primary tumor, nephrectomy 4 weeks later. CDR1 is MDHEN, CDR2 SYDVKM, per germline. The CDR3 contains 15 residues. The V gene lost 5 bases and the J gene lost 0 bases, with 12 bases spanning the gap. Only in-frame clones appear in the TCRdb table, and some are missing; sequencing was by immunoSEQ multiplex PCR. The sample holds around 78,000 clones; approximately 90% are singletons and the top ten take more than 5.5%.

This receptor was obtained from a woman between 65 and 79 years old with renal cell carcinoma. The sample was blood, taken from a patient whose treatment included radiotherapy and nephrectomy. V is TRBV28 and J is TRBJ2-3, with D possibly TRBD1 on 5 matching bases. The CDR3 is CASSHRQISTDTQYF. In nucleotides, the CDR3 is TGTGCCAGCAGTCACCGACAGATCAGCACAGATACGCAGTATTTT.